A selection of T cell receptor beta chains follows, all from one sample in a study of tissue T cells after allogeneic stem cell transplantation. Some clones are missing from TCRdb's copy, which holds only in-frame ones; the method was immunoSEQ multiplex PCR. Here the sample spans 5,000 to 7,000 clones, roughly four fifths being singletons. Sequences were derived from blood, sampled before transplantation. These receptors were collected from a man between 40 and 70 years old who later had graft-versus-host disease after an allogeneic stem cell transplant. Both conserved end residues are part of each CDR3. D genes are given only for firm matches. Some rows have no size entry. The others give once, few or many, or a class for an expanded clone.

abundance,v_gene,j_gene,d_gene,len,CDR3aa,CDR3nt
-,TRBV3-1/TRBV3-2,TRBJ1-5,TRBD1,15,CASSQAKGAGEPQHF,TGTGCCAGCAGCCAGGCTAAGGGGGCGGGGGAGCCCCAGCATTTT
-,TRBV10-2,TRBJ1-6,TRBD1,18,CASSESVPGGQGSSPLHF,TGCGCCAGCAGTGAGTCCGTTCCAGGGGGCCAAGGGAGTTCACCCCTCCACTTT
once,TRBV7-9,TRBJ1-2,-,14,CASSREAGGDGYTF,TGTGCCAGCAGCCGCGAGGCGGGAGGGGATGGCTACACCTTC
-,TRBV18,TRBJ1-1,-,12,CASSGVGTEAFF,TGTGCCAGCTCAGGGGTGGGGACTGAAGCTTTCTTT
-,TRBV5-1,TRBJ2-7,-,12,CASSLVGGEQYF,TGCGCCAGCAGCTTGGTCGGGGGCGAGCAGTACTTC
-,TRBV7-9,TRBJ1-1,-,13,CASSLQGNTEAFF,TGTGCCAGCAGCTTGCAGGGCAACACTGAAGCTTTCTTT
few,TRBV5-1,TRBJ2-2,-,13,CASSQQYTGELFF,TGCGCCAGCAGCCAACAGTACACCGGGGAGCTGTTTTTT
-,TRBV11-2,TRBJ2-1,-,13,CASSFELNNEQFF,TGTGCCAGCAGCTTCGAACTGAACAATGAGCAGTTCTTC
-,TRBV2,TRBJ2-3,TRBD2,15,CASSLAGEGTDTQYF,TGTGCCAGCAGCCTAGCGGGGGAGGGAACAGATACGCAGTATTTT
-,TRBV13,TRBJ2-7,TRBD1,15,CASSPRRTGRYEQYF,TGTGCCAGCAGCCCCCGGAGGACAGGACGATACGAGCAGTACTTC
-,TRBV30,TRBJ2-7,-,12,CAWSSQGLEQYF,TGTGCCTGGAGTTCTCAGGGACTTGAGCAGTACTTC
-,TRBV9,TRBJ2-1,TRBD1,13,CASSVAGGNEQFF,TGTGCCAGCAGCGTGGCAGGGGGCAATGAGCAGTTCTTC
-,TRBV12-1,TRBJ2-7,-,13,CASSVGGPDEQYF,TGTGCCAGCAGCGTCGGGGGGCCCGACGAGCAGTACTTC
-,TRBV7-6,TRBJ2-7,-,13,CASSLGGRPEQYF,TGTGCCAGCAGCTTAGGGGGAAGGCCCGAGCAGTACTTC
few,TRBV9,TRBJ2-7,-,12,CASSPQGHEQYF,TGTGCCAGCAGCCCCCAGGGGCACGAGCAGTACTTC
-,TRBV28,TRBJ2-3,-,13,CASSLSLTDTQYF,TGTGCCAGCAGTTTAAGCCTTACAGATACGCAGTATTTT
-,TRBV7-8,TRBJ1-4,-,16,CASSLGGYNEFAKLFF,TGTGCCAGCAGCTTAGGAGGATATAACGAATTTGCAAAACTGTTTTTT
-,TRBV7-3,TRBJ1-2,TRBD1,16,CASSIKGRGLNYGYTF,TGTGCCAGCAGCATTAAGGGCAGGGGGCTTAACTATGGCTACACCTTC
-,TRBV20-1,TRBJ2-7,-,13,CSASNGFPYEQYF,TGCAGTGCTAGTAACGGGTTTCCCTACGAGCAGTACTTC
few,TRBV9,TRBJ1-6,-,16,CASSVGSPGPNSPLHF,TGTGCCAGCAGCGTAGGCTCTCCGGGGCCCAATTCACCCCTCCACTTT
-,TRBV11-2,TRBJ2-5,-,15,CASSLGLSGQETQYF,TGTGCCAGCAGCTTAGGACTGAGCGGCCAAGAGACCCAGTACTTC
-,TRBV11-3,TRBJ2-1,TRBD2,19,CASSSPKRGGPSSYNEQFF,TGTGCCAGCAGCTCCCCTAAGCGGGGGGGTCCAAGCTCCTACAATGAGCAGTTCTTC
-,TRBV5-6,TRBJ2-7,TRBD2,15,CASSLRTSYGHEQYF,TGTGCCAGCAGCTTGCGGACTAGCTACGGCCACGAGCAGTACTTC
-,TRBV18,TRBJ1-4,-,15,CASTETKGGNEKLFF,TGTGCCAGCACCGAGACCAAGGGGGGCAATGAAAAACTGTTTTTT
-,TRBV12-5,TRBJ2-2,-,12,CASGSLSGELFF,TGTGCTAGTGGTTCACTATCCGGGGAGCTGTTTTTT
-,TRBV27,TRBJ1-1,-,13,CASQVKAYTEAFF,TGTGCCAGCCAAGTTAAGGCTTACACTGAAGCTTTCTTT
-,TRBV4-2,TRBJ2-3,TRBD2,16,CASSQPGLAGEDTQYF,TGTGCCAGCAGCCAACCAGGACTAGCGGGAGAAGATACGCAGTATTTT
-,TRBV12-5,TRBJ2-7,TRBD1,14,CASGLGQGVGKQYF,TGTGCTAGTGGTCTGGGACAGGGGGTAGGGAAGCAGTACTTC
-,TRBV2,TRBJ2-3,-,14,CASSEGRYTDTQYF,TGTGCCAGCAGTGAAGGCCGGTACACAGATACGCAGTATTTT
once,TRBV6-1,TRBJ2-3,TRBD2,17,CASSEGHSGRAANTQYF,TGTGCCAGCAGTGAGGGCCATAGCGGGAGGGCCGCGAATACGCAGTATTTT
-,TRBV19,TRBJ1-2,-,14,CASKTGPLNYGYTF,TGTGCCAGTAAGACAGGCCCTCTTAACTATGGCTACACCTTC
once,TRBV27,TRBJ2-7,-,14,CASSSPNGPYEQYF,TGTGCCAGCAGTTCCCCTAATGGGCCCTACGAGCAGTACTTC
-,TRBV5-1,TRBJ2-3,-,14,CASSLQGSTDTQYF,TGCGCCAGCAGCTTGCAGGGGAGCACAGATACGCAGTATTTT
-,TRBV5-1,TRBJ2-6,-,15,CASTLEGVGANVLTF,TGCGCCAGCACCTTGGAGGGAGTTGGGGCCAACGTCCTGACTTTC
-,TRBV6-5,TRBJ1-2,-,12,CASSRDSYGYTF,TGTGCCAGCAGTCGAGACTCTTATGGCTACACCTTC
-,TRBV5-1,TRBJ1-1,-,15,CASSLANRENTEAFF,TGCGCCAGCAGCTTGGCCAACAGGGAAAACACTGAAGCTTTCTTT
-,TRBV7-3,TRBJ2-3,TRBD1,15,CASSLEGQATDTQYF,TGTGCCAGCAGCTTAGAGGGACAGGCCACAGATACGCAGTATTTT
-,TRBV10-1,TRBJ2-2,TRBD2,19,CASSDGRGGLAGVPGELFF,TGCGCCAGCAGTGACGGCAGGGGTGGACTAGCGGGAGTACCCGGGGAGCTGTTTTTT
-,TRBV7-9,TRBJ2-5,TRBD1,15,CASSHRQGDLETQYF,TGTGCCAGCAGCCATCGACAGGGGGACCTAGAGACCCAGTACTTC
once,TRBV5-6,TRBJ2-3,-,17,CASSTWGGPRSTDTQYF,TGTGCCAGCAGTACATGGGGGGGCCCTCGGTCAACAGATACGCAGTATTTT
once,TRBV27,TRBJ1-3,TRBD1,18,CASSPYGQGQRAGNTIYF,TGTGCCAGCAGTCCATATGGACAGGGACAGCGGGCTGGAAACACCATATATTTT
-,TRBV5-1,TRBJ2-2,-,15,CASSAITANTGELFF,TGCGCCAGCAGCGCCATCACCGCGAACACCGGGGAGCTGTTTTTT
-,TRBV5-6,TRBJ1-5,-,15,CASSLAGTWNQPQHF,TGTGCCAGCAGCTTGGCCGGGACATGGAATCAGCCCCAGCATTTT
-,TRBV9,TRBJ1-3,-,17,CASSVRPDGSSGNTIYF,TGTGCCAGCAGCGTGAGGCCCGACGGTAGCTCTGGAAACACCATATATTTT